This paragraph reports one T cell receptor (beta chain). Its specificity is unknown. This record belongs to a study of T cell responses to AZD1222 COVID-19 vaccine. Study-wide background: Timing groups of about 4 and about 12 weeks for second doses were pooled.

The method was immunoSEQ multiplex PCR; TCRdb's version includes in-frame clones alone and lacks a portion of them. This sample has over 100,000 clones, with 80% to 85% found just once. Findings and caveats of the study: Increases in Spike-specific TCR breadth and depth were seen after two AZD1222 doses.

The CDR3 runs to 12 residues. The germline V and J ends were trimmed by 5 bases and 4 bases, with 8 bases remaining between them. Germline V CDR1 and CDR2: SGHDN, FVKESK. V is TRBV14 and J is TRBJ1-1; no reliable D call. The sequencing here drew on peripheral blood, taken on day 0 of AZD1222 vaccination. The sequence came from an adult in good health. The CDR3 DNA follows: TGTGCCAGCAGCTATAGGATCACTGAAGCTTTCTTT. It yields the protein CASSYRITEAFF.